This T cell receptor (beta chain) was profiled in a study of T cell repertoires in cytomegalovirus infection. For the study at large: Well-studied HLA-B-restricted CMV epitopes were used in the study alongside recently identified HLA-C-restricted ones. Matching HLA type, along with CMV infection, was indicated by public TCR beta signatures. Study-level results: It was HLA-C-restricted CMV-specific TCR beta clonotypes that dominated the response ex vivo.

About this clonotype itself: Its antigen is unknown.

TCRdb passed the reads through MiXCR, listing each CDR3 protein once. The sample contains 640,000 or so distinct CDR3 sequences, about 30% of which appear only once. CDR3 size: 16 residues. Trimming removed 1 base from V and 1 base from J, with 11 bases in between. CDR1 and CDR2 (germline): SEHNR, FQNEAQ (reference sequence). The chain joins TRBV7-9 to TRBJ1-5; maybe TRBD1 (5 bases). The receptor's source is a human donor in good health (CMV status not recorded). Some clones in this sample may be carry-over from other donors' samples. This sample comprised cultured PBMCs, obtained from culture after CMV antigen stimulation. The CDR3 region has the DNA TGTGCCAGCAGCTTAGTTGGGAAGGGGAGCAATCAGCCCCAGCATTTT. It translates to CASSLVGKGSNQPQHF. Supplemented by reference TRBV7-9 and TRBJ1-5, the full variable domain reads DTGVSQNPRHKITKRGQNVTFRCDPISEHNRLYWYRQTLGQGPEFLTYFQNEAQLEKSRLLSDRFSAERPKGSFSTLEIQRTEQGDSAMYLCASSLVGKGSNQPQHFGDGTRLSIL.